This entry features one T cell receptor (beta chain) sequence. The data originate from a study of blood T cell repertoires in COVID-19. The overall study: COVID-19 samples, acute and convalescent, were from the United States, Italy and Spain. Sample material is recorded as cDNA or gDNA derived from T cells, B-cell-depleted T cells, or PBMCs.

Enrolled through a virtual design, the participants were between roughly 18 and 95 years of age and came from under 30 US areas. Symptom resolution, clearance, or two negative PCRs marked the recovered donors of Cohort 3. Clones were read by immunoSEQ multiplex PCR, and TCRdb kept only the in-frame ones, dropping some. The table has about 150,000 clones, approximately 80% seen once. The specimen sequenced was PBMCs or T cells enriched from blood (not recorded which). The clonotype originates from a man aged 50-59 years who had recovered from COVID-19.

CDR3 nucleotide sequence: TGCGCCAGCAGCTTTAGCGGTGTCGATAGCTACACCTTC. Its protein product is CASSFSGVDSYTF. The rearrangement uses TRBV5-1 and TRBJ1-2; D gene unclear. The CDR3 consists of 13 residues. Germline V gene sequence: CDR1 SGHRS, CDR2 YFSETQ. Trimming stripped 2 bases from V and 9 bases from J, with 14 bases between.